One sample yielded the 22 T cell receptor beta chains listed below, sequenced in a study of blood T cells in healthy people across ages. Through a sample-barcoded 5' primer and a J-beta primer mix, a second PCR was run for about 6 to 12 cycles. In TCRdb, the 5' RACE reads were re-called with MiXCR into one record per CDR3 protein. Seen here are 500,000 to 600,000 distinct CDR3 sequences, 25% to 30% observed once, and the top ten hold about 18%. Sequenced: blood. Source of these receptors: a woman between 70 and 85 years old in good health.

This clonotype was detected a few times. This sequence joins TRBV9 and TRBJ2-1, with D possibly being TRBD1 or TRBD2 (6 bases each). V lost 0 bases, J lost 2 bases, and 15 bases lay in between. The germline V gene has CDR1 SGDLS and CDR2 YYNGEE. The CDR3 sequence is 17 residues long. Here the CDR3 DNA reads TGTGCCAGCAGCGTAGGGCCCGGGGGCATTACCTACAATGAGCAGTTCTTC. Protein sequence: CASSVGPGGITYNEQFF.

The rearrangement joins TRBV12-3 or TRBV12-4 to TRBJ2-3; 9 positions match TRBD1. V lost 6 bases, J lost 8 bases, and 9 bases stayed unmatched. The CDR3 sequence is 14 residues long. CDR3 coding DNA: TGTGCCAGCAGCTCAACAGGGGGCGAGGGTACGCAGTATTTT. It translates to CASSSTGGEGTQYF.

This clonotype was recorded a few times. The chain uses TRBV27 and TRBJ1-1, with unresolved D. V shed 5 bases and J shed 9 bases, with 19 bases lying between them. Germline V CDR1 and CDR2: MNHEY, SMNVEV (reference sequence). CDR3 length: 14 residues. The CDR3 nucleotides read TGTGCCAGCAGTCCCCCGGACCGGCCGTCGAAAGCTTTCTTT. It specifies CASSPPDRPSKAFF.

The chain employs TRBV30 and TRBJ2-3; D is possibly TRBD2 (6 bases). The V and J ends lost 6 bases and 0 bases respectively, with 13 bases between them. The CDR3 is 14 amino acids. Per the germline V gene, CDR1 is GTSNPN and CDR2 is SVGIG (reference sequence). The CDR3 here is CACRDSESTDTQYF. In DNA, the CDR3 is TGTGCCTGTAGGGACTCCGAAAGCACAGATACGCAGTATTTT.

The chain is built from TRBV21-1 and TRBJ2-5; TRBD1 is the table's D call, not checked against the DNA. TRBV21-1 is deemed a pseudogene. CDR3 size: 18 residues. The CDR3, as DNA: TGTGCCAGCAGCCATCCTTTCTTCCCGACAGGGGAAGGTTACGAGCTGTACTTC. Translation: CASSHPFFPTGEGYELYF.

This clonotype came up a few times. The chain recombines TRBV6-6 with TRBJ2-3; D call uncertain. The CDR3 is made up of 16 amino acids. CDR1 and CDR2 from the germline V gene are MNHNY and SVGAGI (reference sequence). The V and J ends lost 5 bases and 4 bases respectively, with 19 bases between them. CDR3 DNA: TGTGCCAGCAGTCCACTCCTGGCACTCCAACCAGATACGCAGTATTTT. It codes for CASSPLLALQPDTQYF.

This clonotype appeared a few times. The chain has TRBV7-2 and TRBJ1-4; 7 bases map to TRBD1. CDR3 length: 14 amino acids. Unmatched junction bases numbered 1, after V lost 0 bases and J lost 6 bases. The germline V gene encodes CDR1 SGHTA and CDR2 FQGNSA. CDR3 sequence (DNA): TGTGCCAGCAGCTTAGCGGGACAGTATGAAAAACTGTTTTTT. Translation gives CASSLAGQYEKLFF.

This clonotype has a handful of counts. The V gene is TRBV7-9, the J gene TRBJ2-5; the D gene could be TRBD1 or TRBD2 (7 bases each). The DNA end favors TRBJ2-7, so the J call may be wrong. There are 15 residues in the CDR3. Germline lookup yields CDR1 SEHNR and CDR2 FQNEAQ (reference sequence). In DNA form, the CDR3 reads TGTGCCAGCAGCTTCAGGGAGGGGGCAGGTGGCGAGCAGTACTTC. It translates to CASSFREGAGGEQYF.

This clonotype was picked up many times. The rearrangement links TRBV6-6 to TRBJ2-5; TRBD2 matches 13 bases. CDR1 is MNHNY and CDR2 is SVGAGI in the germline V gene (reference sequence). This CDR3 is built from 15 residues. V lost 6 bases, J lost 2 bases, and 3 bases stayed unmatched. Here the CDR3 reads CASSWGLAGQETQYF. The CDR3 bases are TGTGCCAGCAGCTGGGGACTAGCGGGGCAAGAGACCCAGTACTTC.

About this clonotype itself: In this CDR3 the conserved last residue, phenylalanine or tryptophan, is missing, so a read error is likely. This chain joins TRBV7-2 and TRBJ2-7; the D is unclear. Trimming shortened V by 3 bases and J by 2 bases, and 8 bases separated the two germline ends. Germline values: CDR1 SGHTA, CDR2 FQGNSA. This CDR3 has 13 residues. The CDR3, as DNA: TGTGCCAGCAGCTTCCGGTGGACCTACGAGCAGTACCTC. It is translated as CASSFRWTYEQYL.

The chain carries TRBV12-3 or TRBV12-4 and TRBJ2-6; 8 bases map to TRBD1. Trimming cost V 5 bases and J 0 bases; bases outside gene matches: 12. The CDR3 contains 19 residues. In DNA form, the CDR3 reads TGTGCCAGCAGTCCACCCTTAGGACAGGGCCCCTCTGGGGCCAACGTCCTGACTTTC. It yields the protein CASSPPLGQGPSGANVLTF.

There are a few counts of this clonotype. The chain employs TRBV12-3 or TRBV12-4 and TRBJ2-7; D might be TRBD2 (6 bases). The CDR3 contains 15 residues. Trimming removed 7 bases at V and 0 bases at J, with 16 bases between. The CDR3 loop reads CASTPQEGSSYEQYF. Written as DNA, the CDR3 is TGTGCCAGCACCCCCCAGGAGGGGAGCTCCTACGAGCAGTACTTC.

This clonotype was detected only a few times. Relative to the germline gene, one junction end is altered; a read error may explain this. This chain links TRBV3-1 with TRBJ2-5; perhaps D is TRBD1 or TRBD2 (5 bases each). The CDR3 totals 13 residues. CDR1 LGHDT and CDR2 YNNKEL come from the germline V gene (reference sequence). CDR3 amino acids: CASSQWDRDAEFF. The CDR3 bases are TGTGCCAGCAGCCAATGGGACCGGGACGCTGAGTTCTTC.

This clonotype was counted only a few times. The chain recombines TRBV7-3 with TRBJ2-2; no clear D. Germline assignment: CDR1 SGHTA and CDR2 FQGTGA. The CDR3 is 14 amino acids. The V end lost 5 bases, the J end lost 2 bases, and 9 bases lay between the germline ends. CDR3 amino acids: CASSISPNTGELFF. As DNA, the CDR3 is TGTGCCAGCAGCATCAGCCCTAACACCGGGGAGCTGTTTTTT.

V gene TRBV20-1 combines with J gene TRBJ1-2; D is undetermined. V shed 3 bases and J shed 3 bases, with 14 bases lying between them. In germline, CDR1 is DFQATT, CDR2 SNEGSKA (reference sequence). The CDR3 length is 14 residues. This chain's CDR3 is CSASPDPRHYGYTF. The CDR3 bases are TGCAGTGCTAGCCCCGACCCTAGGCACTATGGCTACACCTTC.

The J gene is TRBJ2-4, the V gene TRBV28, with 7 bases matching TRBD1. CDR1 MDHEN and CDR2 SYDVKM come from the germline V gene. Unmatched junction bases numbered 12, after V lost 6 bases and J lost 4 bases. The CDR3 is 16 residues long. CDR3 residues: CASRPQGGAVKNIQYF. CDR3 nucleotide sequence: TGTGCCAGCAGACCCCAAGGGGGCGCGGTTAAAAACATTCAGTACTTC.

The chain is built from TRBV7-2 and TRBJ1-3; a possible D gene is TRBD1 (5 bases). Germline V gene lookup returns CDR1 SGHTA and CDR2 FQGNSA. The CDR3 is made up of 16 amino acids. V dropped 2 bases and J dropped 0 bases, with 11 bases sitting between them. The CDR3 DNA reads TGTGCCAGCAGCTTATGGGGGACTCTCTCTGGAAACACCATATATTTT. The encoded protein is CASSLWGTLSGNTIYF.

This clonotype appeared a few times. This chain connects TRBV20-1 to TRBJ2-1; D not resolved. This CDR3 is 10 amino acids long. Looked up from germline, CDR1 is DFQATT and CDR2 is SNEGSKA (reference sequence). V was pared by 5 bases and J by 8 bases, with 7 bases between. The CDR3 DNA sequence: TGCAGTGCTTGGTCCCATGAGCAGTTCTTC. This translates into CSAWSHEQFF.

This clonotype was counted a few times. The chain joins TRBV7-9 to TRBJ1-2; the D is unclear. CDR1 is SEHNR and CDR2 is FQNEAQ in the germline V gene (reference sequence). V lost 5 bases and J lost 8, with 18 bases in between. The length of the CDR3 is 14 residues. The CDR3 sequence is CASSPSIGRLGYTF. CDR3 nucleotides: TGTGCCAGCAGCCCCTCGATCGGGCGACTCGGCTACACCTTC.

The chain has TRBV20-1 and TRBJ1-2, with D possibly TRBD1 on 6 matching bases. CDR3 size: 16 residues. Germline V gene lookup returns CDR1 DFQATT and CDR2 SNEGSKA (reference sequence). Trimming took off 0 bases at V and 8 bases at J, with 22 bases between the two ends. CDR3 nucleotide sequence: TGCAGTGCTAGAGATCCTCGGACAGCCCCGCTTGGAGGCTACACCTTC. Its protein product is CSARDPRTAPLGGYTF.

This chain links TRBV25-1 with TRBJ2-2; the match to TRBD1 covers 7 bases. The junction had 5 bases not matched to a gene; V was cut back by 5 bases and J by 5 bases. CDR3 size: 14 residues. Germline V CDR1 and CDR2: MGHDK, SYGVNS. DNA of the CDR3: TGTGCCAGCAGTAGACAGGGAGAAACCGGGGAGCTGTTTTTT. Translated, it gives CASSRQGETGELFF.

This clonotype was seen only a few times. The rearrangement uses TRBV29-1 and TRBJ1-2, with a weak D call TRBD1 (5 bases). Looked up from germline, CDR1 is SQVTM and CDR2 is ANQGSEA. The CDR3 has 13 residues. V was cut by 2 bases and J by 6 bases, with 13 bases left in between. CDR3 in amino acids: CSVESRREDGYTF. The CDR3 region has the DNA TGCAGCGTTGAAAGTCGCAGGGAGGATGGCTACACCTTC.